This T cell receptor beta chain was identified during a study of blood T cell repertoires in COVID-19 (dated by TCRdb to 2019 to 2021). Looking at the study overall: Collaborator samples came from the United States, Italy and Spain and covered acute and convalescent phases of COVID-19. The dataset comprised deeply sampled blood TCRbeta repertoires from subjects exposed to, actively infected with, or recovered from COVID-19. The samples were drawn from two sources: the first 160 participants of the ongoing ImmuneRACE study, and over 1,000 subjects contributed by 6 global collaborators. The material from the prospective study consisted of cDNA or gDNA derived from T cells, B-cell-depleted T cells, or PBMCs. Where available, HLA class I and class II types were obtained from metadata supplied by the sample provider rather than from assay-based typing. Nearly every sample came with metadata listing a de-identified subject ID, COVID-19 status, age in years and sex. A freely available public database, intended as a resource for researchers studying the immune response to SARS-CoV-2, is where the repertoires were released.

Between the V and J ends, shortened by 4 bases and 2 bases respectively, the junction contains 16 bases. CDR3 length: 15 amino acids, cysteine to phenylalanine. Of the read, only the CDR3 DNA is kept; its 45 bases are in frame from base 1. The germline V gene (reference sequence) sets CDR1 to GTSNPN and CDR2 to SVGIG. TCRbeta CDR3 regions were amplified from genomic DNA by means of the immunoSEQ Assay, a bias-controlled multiplex PCR. Concerning the study's data processing: Within the assay, amplification of reference gene primers was used to estimate how many nucleated cells each sample contained. To quantify the absolute abundance of each unique TCRbeta CDR3 rearrangement, sequence reads were collapsed and filtered. Productive Simpson clonality was computed per sample as the square root of Simpson's diversity index over productive rearrangements. In its TCRdb copy, this immuneACCESS table keeps in-frame sequences only and misses some clones. Where compared with another copy, unresolved V genes explain less than half of these, and the others have no known cause. V and J calls and clone size follow that table, whereas D and trimming were derived from the DNA. Within this sample are 150,000 to 200,000 clones, with approximately 80% of them counted one time only. The ten largest clones represent 5.5% to 7.5% of the sample.

At one collaborating source in Seattle, patients were enrolled during active infection and were followed longitudinally through the course of disease. Collaborating institutions collected whole blood in K2EDTA tubes following their own protocols. Collaborator samples were shipped for TCRbeta analysis as frozen whole blood, isolated PBMCs, or DNA extracted from either sample type. What the study reported, not specific to this receptor: Clinical and demographic metadata were provided uncurated, with the amount varying by source and participant.

As regards this clone: Its cognate antigen has yet to be identified. It has no much larger one-base neighbor in the sample; base qualities were not kept.

This clonotype originated in a woman aged 40-49 years with COVID-19, enrolled during active disease. The rearrangement joined TRBV30 to TRBJ2-3; the D gene remains uncertain. Sequenced sample: peripheral blood. The DNA sequence follows: TGTGCCTGGAACTTTGGGCCAGAAAACACAGATACGCAGTATTTT. Protein translation: CAWNFGPENTDTQYF.